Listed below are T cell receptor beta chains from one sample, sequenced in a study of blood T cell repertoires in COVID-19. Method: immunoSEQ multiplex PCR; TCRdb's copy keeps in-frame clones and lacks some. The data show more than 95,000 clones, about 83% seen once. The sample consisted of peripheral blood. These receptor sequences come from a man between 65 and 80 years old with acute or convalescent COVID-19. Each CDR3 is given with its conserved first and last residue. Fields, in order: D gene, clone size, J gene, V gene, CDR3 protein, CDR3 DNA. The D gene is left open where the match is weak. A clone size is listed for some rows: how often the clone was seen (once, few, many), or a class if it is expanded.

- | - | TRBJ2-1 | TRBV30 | CAWGPFYRNEQFF | TGTGCCTGGGGCCCCTTCTATCGGAATGAGCAGTTCTTC
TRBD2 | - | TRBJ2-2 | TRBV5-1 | CASSSGRANTGELFF | TGCGCCAGCAGTAGCGGGAGGGCGAACACCGGGGAGCTGTTTTTT
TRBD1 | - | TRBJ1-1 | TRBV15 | CATSRQSSGTGRAFF | TGTGCCACCAGCAGGCAATCCTCCGGGACAGGGAGGGCTTTCTTT
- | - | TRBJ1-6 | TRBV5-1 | CASSLEPNTETSSPLHF | TGCGCCAGCAGCTTGGAACCCAATACGGAAACTAGTTCACCCCTCCACTTT
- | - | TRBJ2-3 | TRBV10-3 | CAISDQARGRGTDTQYF | TGTGCCATCAGTGATCAGGCCAGGGGCAGGGGCACAGATACGCAGTATTTT
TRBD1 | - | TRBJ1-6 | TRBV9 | CASSPTGASSYNSPLHF | TGTGCCAGCAGCCCGACAGGGGCCTCCTCCTATAATTCACCCCTCCACTTT
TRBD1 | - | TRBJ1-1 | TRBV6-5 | CASSSQSDRANTEAFF | TGTGCCAGCAGTTCCCAATCGGACAGGGCGAACACTGAAGCTTTCTTT
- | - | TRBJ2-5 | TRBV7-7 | CASSIVGDRGETQYF | TGTGCCAGCAGCATCGTAGGGGATAGGGGCGAGACCCAGTACTTC
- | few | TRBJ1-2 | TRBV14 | CASSQDIAGRNYGYTF | TGTGCCAGCAGCCAAGATATCGCAGGGAGGAACTATGGCTACACCTTC
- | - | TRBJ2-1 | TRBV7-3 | CASSLNIYNEQFF | TGTGCCAGCAGCTTAAACATCTACAATGAGCAGTTCTTC
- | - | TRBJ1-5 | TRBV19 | CASSVRGQPQHF | TGTGCCAGTAGTGTAAGGGGGCAGCCCCAGCATTTT
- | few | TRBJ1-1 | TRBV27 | CASMGGMSTEAFF | TGTGCCAGCATGGGAGGTATGAGCACTGAAGCTTTCTTT
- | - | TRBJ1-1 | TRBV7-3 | CASSKNRVPNTEAFF | TGTGCCAGCAGTAAAAACCGGGTCCCCAACACTGAAGCTTTCTTT
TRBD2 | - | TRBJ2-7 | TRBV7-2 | CASSTGRDSYEQYF | TGTGCCAGCAGCACCGGGAGGGATTCCTACGAGCAGTACTTC
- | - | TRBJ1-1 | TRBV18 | CASSPPTGNLAEAFF | TGTGCCAGCTCACCACCCACGGGGAATTTAGCTGAAGCTTTCTTT
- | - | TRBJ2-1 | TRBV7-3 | CASSLRQGYYNEQFF | TGTGCCAGCAGCTTAAGGCAGGGTTACTACAATGAGCAGTTCTTC
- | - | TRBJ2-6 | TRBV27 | CASIEGNENGANVLTF | TGTGCCAGCATTGAGGGAAATGAAAATGGGGCCAACGTCCTGACTTTC
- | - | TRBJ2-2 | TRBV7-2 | CASSFRGTGELFF | TGTGCCAGCAGCTTTAGGGGCACCGGGGAGCTGTTTTTT
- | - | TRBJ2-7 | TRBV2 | CASSETGNPNYEQYF | TGTGCCAGCAGTGAAACAGGTAACCCCAACTACGAGCAGTACTTC
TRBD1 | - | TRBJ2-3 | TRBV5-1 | CASSGQGVSDTQYF | TGCGCCAGCAGTGGACAGGGTGTGTCAGATACGCAGTATTTT
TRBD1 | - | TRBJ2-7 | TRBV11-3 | CASSLGLRGTGPIYEQYF | TGTGCCAGCAGCTTAGGCCTGCGGGGGACAGGGCCAATCTACGAGCAGTACTTC
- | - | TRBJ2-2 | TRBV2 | CASSEQGAGELFF | TGTGCCAGCAGTGAACAGGGCGCCGGGGAGCTGTTTTTT
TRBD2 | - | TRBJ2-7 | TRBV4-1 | CASSSIAGFYEQYF | TGCGCCAGCAGCTCCATAGCGGGATTCTACGAGCAGTACTTC
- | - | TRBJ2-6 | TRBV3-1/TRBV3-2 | CASSLRGGGFPSGANVLTF | TGTGCCAGCAGCTTGCGTGGGGGAGGTTTTCCCTCTGGGGCCAACGTCCTGACTTTC
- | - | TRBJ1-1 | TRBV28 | CASSLPSAGNTEAFF | TGTGCCAGCAGTCTCCCCTCGGCGGGGAACACTGAAGCTTTCTTT
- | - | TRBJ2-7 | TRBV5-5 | CASSFQTDYEQYF | TGTGCCAGCAGCTTCCAGACAGACTACGAGCAGTACTTC
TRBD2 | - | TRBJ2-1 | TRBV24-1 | CATSDQTSGSRLEQFF | TGTGCCACCAGTGATCAAACTAGCGGGAGTCGTTTGGAGCAGTTCTTC